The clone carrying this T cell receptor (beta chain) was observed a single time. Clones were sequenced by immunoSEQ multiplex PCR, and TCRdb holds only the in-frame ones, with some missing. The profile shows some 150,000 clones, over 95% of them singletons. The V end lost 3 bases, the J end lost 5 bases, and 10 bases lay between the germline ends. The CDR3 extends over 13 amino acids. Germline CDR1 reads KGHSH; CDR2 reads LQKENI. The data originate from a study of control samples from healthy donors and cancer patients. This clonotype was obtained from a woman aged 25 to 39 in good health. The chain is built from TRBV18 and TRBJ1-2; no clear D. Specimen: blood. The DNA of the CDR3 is TGTGCCAGCTCACCGAGCCCCCGGTATGGCTACACCTTC. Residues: CASSPSPRYGYTF.